This T cell receptor beta chain was sequenced in a study of siplizumab effects on memory and regulatory T cells. As for the study in general: Researchers set up mixed lymphocyte reactions in pairs, giving siplizumab at around 1 ug/mL or leaving out drug.

Roughly 10^5 TCR templates were measured in each sample. Sequencing used immunoSEQ multiplex PCR; TCRdb keeps in-frame clones, though not all of them. The data show over 10,000 clones, less than 40% seen once. This clone is labeled medium-sized. Its antigen is still unknown. Germline V gene data show CDR1 as LNHDA and CDR2 as SQIVND (reference sequence). V shed 6 bases and J shed 4 bases, with 19 bases lying between them. The CDR3 is 15 residues long. Researchers cocultured the mixed lymphocyte reaction cells at 37°C for five to six days. Labelling of responder PBMCs was performed with CFSE and of stimulator PBMCs with Violet Dye, followed by mixing at 1:1. The study's findings and limits: The mean Treg-derived percentage of mappable alloreactive CD4+ clones was under 75% with siplizumab compared with approximately 28% in controls.

This receptor was taken from a human donor in good health; the cells came from an allogeneic mixed lymphocyte reaction. The sequencing input was CFSE-low (dividing) CD8+ T cells sorted from an allogeneic mixed lymphocyte reaction. V gene TRBV19 combines with J gene TRBJ2-7; D perhaps matches TRBD1 (6 bases). The CDR3 sequence is CASSPSGGRGYEQYF. In DNA, the CDR3 is TGTGCCAGTAGCCCATCCGGCGGCAGGGGTTACGAGCAGTACTTC.